The clone carrying this TCR beta chain has just one count. Its antigen remains unknown. Profiled with immunoSEQ multiplex PCR; TCRdb holds only in-frame clones, not every one. The repertoire includes under 1,100,000 clones, 75% to 85% of them detected once, and under 0.8% sits in the top ten. The source of the sample is a study of shared clonotypes between healthy human individuals. Study-wide points: Investigators expected sequencing depth to affect clonotype sharing among donors. Clonotypes shared by all four donors outscored non-shared clonotypes in generation probability.

This CDR3 contains 16 residues. The sample was memory CD4+ T cells from PBMCs. Subset indicated: CD45RA-negative fraction. The chain is built from TRBV21-1 and TRBJ2-5. TRBV21-1 is a pseudogene locus. The sequence derives from a man between 18 and 29 years old in good health. Some clones in this sample may be carry-over from other donors' samples. The CDR3 DNA follows: TGTGCCAGCAGCAAAGTATGTGGGGATTTACTAGAGACCCAGTACTTC. This codes for CASSKVCGDLLETQYF.